This TCR beta chain was identified in a study of vaccination and CD4 T cells after COVID-19. About the research overall: Collection of post-COVID samples occurred a median about 100 days after diagnosis, spanning a range of 35 to 161. Study-level points and caveats: Early post-infection timepoints were missing, and relatively few convalescent patients were studied.

CDR1 and CDR2 (germline): SGHDT, YYEEEE. The CDR3 consists of 18 residues. V gave up 3 bases and J gave up 2 bases; unmatched junction bases: 10. Specified treatment: 10-day PBMC culture with coronavirus spike peptide pools or control peptides (ViraFEST assay). The Oncomine TCR Beta short-read assay was applied to DNA of cultured CD4+ T cells. The template was genomic DNA from cultured CD4+ T cells. MiXCR, run by TCRdb on the PCR reads, gives a single entry per CDR3 protein. The sample holds roughly 16,000 distinct CDR3 sequences; 40% to 50% are singletons and the top ten take 3.7%. A remark on this clonotype: The antigen is undetermined.

Specimen: CD4+ T cells from blood, cultured in vitro. The rearrangement joins TRBV5-6 to TRBJ2-3; 12 bases line up with TRBD2. The clonotype comes from a human donor who had recovered from COVID-19. The CDR3 loop reads CASSYLAGGPSYTDTQYF. The CDR3 nucleotides are TGTGCCAGCAGCTACCTAGCGGGAGGGCCTAGCTACACAGATACGCAGTATTTT.